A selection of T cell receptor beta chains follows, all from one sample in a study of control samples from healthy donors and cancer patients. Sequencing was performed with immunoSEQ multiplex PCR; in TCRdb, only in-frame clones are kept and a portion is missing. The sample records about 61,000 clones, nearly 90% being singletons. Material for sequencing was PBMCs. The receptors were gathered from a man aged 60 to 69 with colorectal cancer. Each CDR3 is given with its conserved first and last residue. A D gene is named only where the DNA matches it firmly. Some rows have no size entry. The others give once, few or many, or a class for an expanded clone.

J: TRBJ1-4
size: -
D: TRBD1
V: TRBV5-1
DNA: TGCGCCAGCAGCGGGACAGGAGCAACTAATGAAAAACTGTTTTTT
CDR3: CASSGTGATNEKLFF

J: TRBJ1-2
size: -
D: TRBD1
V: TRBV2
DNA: TGTGCCAGCAGGGACAGGGCTCTGAACTATGGCTACACCTTC
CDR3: CASRDRALNYGYTF

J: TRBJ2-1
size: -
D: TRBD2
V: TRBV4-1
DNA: TGCGCCAGCAGCCAACTGCCTAGCGGGGGGTACAATGAGCAGTTCTTC
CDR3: CASSQLPSGGYNEQFF

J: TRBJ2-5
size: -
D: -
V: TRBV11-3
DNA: TGTGCCAGCAGCAACGGCTACCAAGAGACCCAGTACTTC
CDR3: CASSNGYQETQYF

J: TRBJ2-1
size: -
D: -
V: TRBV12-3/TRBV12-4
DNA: TGTGCCAGCAGTTTTGGGGGCAATGAGCAGTTCTTC
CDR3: CASSFGGNEQFF

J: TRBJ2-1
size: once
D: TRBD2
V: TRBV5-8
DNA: TGTGCCAGCAGCTTGTCTGTTTTAGCGGGGGGGCCGTCCTACAATGAGCAGTTCTTC
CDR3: CASSLSVLAGGPSYNEQFF

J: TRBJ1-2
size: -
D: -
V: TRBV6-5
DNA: TGTGCCAGCAGTCGACGGAACTATGGCTACACCTTC
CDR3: CASSRRNYGYTF

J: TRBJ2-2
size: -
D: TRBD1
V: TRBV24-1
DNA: TGTGCCACCAGTGATTTCAAGGGGGCGGTCGGGGAGCTGTTTTTT
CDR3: CATSDFKGAVGELFF

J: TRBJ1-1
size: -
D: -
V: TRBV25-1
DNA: TGTGCCAGCAGTATCAATCAGGGTCTTAATACTGAAGCTTTCTTT
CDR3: CASSINQGLNTEAFF

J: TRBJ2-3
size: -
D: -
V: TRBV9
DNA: TGTGCCAGCAGCGTAGTAGGGTCTAGCACAGATACGCAGTATTTT
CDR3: CASSVVGSSTDTQYF

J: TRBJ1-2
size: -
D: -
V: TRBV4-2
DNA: TGTGCCAGCAGCCAAGATCAGGGGTTTGGCTACACCTTC
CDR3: CASSQDQGFGYTF

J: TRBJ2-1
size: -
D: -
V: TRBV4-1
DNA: TGCGCCAGCAGCCGGTCCGGGGGCGGGGATTACAATGAGCAGTTCTTC
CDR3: CASSRSGGGDYNEQFF

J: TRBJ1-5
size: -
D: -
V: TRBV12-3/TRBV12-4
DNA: TGTGCCAGCAGTTTGGTGGGGAATCAGCCCCAGCATTTT
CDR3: CASSLVGNQPQHF